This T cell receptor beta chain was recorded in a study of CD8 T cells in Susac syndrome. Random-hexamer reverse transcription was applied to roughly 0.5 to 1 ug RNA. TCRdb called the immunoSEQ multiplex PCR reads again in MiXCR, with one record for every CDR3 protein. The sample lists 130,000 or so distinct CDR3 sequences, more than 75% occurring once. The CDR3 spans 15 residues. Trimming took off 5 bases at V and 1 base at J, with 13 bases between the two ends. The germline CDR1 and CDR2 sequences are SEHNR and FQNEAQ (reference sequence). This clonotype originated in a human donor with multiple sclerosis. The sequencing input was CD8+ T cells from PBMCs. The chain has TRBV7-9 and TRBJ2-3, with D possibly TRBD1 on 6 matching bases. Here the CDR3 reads CASSQGHEGTDTQYF. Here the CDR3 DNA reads TGTGCCAGCAGCCAGGGGCACGAAGGCACAGATACGCAGTATTTT.